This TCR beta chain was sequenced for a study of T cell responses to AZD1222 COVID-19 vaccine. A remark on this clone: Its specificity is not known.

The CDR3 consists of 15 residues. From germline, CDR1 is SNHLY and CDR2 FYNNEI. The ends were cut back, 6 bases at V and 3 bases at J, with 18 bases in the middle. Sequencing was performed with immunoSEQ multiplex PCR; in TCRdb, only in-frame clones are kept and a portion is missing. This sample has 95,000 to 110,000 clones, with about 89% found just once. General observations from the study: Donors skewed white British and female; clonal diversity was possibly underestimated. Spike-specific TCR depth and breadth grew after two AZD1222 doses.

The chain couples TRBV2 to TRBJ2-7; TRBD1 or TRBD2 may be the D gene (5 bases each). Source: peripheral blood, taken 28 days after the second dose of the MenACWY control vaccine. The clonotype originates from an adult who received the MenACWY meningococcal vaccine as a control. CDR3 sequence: CASSGAGVRNYEQYF. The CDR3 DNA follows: TGTGCCAGCAGCGGGGCGGGCGTTCGGAACTACGAGCAGTACTTC. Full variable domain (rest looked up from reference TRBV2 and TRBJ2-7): EPEVTQTPSHQVTQMGQEVILRCVPISNHLYFYWYRQILGQKVEFLVSFYNNEISEKSEIFDDQFSVERPDGSNFTLKIRSTKLEDSAMYFCASSGAGVRNYEQYFGPGTRLTVT.